The present T cell receptor (beta chain) was sequenced within a study of T cells in Graves' hyperthyroidism and ophthalmopathy. Trimming left V 1 base short and J 10 bases short, with 11 bases between. The CDR3 contains 12 residues. Germline V gives CDR1 DFQATT, CDR2 SNEGSKA (reference sequence). This clonotype occurred a few times. The source material, RNA transcripts, was used to amplify TCR beta CDR3 regions. The HTBI primer set drove a first-round RT-PCR of the TCR CDR3. TCRdb ran MiXCR on the multiplex PCR reads and lists one entry per CDR3 protein. The top ten hold roughly 8% of the sample, which has about 720,000 distinct CDR3 sequences, about 15% seen once.

This clonotype was obtained from a man between 18 and 35 years old with Graves' hyperthyroidism. The genes are TRBV20-1 and TRBJ2-1; D perhaps matches TRBD2 (6 bases). The sequenced sample was blood. DNA for the CDR3: TGCAGTGCTAGAGTCGCGGGATACGAGCAGTTCTTC. Protein sequence: CSARVAGYEQFF.